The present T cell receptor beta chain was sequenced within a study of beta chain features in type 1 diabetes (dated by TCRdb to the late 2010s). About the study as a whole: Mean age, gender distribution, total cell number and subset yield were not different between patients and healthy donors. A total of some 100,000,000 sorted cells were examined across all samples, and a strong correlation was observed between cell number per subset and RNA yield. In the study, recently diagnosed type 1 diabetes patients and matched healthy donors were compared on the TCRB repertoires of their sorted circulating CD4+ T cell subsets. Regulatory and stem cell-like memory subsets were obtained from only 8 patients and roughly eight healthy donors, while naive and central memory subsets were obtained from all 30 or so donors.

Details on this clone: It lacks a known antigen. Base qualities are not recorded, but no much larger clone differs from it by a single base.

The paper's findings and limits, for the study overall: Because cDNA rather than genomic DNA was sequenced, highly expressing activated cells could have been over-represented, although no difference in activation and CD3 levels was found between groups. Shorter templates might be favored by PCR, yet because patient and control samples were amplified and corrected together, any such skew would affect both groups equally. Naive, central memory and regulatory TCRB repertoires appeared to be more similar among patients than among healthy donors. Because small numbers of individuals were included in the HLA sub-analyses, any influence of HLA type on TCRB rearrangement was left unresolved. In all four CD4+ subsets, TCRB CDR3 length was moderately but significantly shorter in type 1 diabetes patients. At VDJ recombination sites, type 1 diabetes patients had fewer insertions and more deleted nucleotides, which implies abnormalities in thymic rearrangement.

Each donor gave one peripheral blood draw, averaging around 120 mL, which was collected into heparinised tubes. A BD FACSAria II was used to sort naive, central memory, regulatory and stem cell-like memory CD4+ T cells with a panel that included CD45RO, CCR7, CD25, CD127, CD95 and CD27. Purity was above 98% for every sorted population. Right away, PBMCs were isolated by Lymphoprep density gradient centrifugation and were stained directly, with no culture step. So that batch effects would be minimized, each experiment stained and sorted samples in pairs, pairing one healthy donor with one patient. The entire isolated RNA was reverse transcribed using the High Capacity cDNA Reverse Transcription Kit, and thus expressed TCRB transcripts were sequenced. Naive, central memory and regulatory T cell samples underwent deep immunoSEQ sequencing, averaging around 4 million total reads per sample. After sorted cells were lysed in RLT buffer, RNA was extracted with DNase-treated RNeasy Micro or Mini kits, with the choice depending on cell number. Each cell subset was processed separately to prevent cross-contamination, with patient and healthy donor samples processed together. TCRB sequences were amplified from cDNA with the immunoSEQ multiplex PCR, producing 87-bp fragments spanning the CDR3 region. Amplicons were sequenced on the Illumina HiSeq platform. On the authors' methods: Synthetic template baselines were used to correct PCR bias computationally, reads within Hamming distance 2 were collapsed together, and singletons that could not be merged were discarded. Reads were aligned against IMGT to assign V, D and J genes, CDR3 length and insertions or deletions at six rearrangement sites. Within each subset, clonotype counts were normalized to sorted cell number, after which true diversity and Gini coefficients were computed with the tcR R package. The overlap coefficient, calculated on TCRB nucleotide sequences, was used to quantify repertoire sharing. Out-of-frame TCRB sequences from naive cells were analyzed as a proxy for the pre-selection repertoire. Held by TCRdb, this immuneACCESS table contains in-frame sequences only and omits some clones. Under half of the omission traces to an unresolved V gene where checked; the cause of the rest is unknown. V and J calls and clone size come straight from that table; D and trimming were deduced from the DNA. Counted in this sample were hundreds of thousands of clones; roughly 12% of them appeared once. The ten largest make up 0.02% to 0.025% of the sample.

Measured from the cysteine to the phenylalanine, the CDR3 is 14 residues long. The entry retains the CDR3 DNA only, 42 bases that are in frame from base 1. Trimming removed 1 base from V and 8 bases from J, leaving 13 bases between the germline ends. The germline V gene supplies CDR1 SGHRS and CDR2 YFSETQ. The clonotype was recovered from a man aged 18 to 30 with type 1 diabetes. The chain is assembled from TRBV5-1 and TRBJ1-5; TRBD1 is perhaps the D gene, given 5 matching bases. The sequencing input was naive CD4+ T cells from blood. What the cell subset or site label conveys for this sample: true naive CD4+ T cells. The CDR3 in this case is CASSLMGEGEPQHF. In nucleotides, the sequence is TGCGCCAGCAGCTTGATGGGGGAAGGGGAGCCCCAGCATTTT.